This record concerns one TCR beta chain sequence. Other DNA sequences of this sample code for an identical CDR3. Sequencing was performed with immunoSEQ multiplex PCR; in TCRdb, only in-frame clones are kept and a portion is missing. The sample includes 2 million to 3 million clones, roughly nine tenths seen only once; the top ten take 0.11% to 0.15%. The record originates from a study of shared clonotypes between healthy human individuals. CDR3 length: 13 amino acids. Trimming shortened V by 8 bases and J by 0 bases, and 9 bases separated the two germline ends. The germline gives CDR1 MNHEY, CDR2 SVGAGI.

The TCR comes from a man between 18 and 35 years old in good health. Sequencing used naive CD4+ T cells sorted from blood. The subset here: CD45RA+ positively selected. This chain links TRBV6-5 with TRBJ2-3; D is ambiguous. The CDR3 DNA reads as TGTGCCAGCTCCAGATCTAGCACAGATACGCAGTATTTT. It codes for CASSRSSTDTQYF.